These 15 T cell receptor beta chains originate from one sample sequenced in a study of regulatory T cells in long-lasting Graves disease. This sample's time point: newly diagnosed GD, antithyroid drugs for less than 3 months. Extracted PBMC RNA gave rise to the TCR library. The TCR beta library used iRepertoire HTBI primers with Arm-PCR amplification of CDR3. TCRdb re-called the multiplex PCR reads with MiXCR, one entry per CDR3 protein. The repertoire holds 350,000 to 400,000 distinct CDR3 sequences, with around a sixth as singletons. Material: peripheral blood mononuclear cells (PBMCs), obtained at new diagnosis, from a patient treated with antithyroid drugs. Receptors originate from a female donor with Graves disease.

This clonotype was counted at least ten times. The chain uses TRBV7-2 and TRBJ2-7, with D tentatively TRBD1 (5 bases). The CDR3 has 15 residues. Trimming removed 2 bases at V and 2 bases at J, with 13 bases between. Per germline, CDR1 SGHTA and CDR2 FQGNSA. CDR3 loop: CASSLFGGAAYEQYF. The CDR3, as DNA: TGTGCCAGCAGCTTATTTGGTGGGGCAGCCTACGAGCAGTACTTC.

Ten or more counts support this clonotype. The CDR3 here is CASSLEISGLFF. As DNA, the CDR3 is TGTGCCAGCAGCTTGGAGATCTCCGGACTGTTTTTT. The chain links TRBV5-5 to TRBJ1-4; D not certain. V gave up 0 bases and J gave up 13 bases, with 10 bases separating them. The CDR3 is 12 residues long. CDR1 is SGHKS, CDR2 YYEKEE, per germline (reference sequence).

Details on this clonotype: A far larger clone lies a single base away; this is likely a read error. As the CDR3 is not closed by the conserved phenylalanine or tryptophan, this likely results from a read error. The chain employs TRBV12-3 or TRBV12-4 and TRBJ2-1; possible D gene TRBD1, 6 bases. The DNA end is more similar to TRBJ2-5, so the J call may be wrong. The CDR3 sequence is 19 residues long. CDR3 DNA sequence: TGTGCCAGCAGTTTCAAAACCGGGACACATGAAGCGAGACAAGAGACCCAGTACTCC. Translating it yields CASSFKTGTHEARQETQYS.

The genes are TRBV10-3 and TRBJ2-2, with 7 bases that match TRBD2. The CDR3 consists of 15 residues. The germline V gene encodes CDR1 ENHRY and CDR2 SYGVKD. The V gene end was trimmed by 3 bases and the J gene end by 1 base; junction bases not matched to a gene: 2. CDR3: CAISEPSGNTGELFF. The CDR3 DNA follows: TGTGCCATCAGTGAACCTAGCGGGAACACCGGGGAGCTGTTTTTT.

This clonotype occurred a few times. Possible read error: a much larger clone is one base away. This chain uses TRBV2 with TRBJ2-2, with D possibly TRBD2 on 5 matching bases. The length of the CDR3 is 13 residues. The germline V gene encodes CDR1 SNHLY and CDR2 FYNNEI. Here the CDR3 reads CASSDLRTGEPFF. CDR3 sequence (DNA): TGTGCCAGCAGTGATCTCCGTACCGGGGAGCCGTTTTTT.

There are many counts of this clonotype. The rearrangement uses TRBV5-1 and TRBJ2-6, with D maybe TRBD1 (5 bases). Germline-derived CDR1 and CDR2 are SGHRS and YFSETQ. The CDR3 is 14 residues long. V lost 5 bases and J lost 5, with 11 bases in between. The CDR3 loop is CASRPGSRANVLTF. The CDR3 bases are TGCGCCAGCAGACCAGGGTCAAGGGCCAACGTCCTGACTTTC.

In its sample, this clonotype was seen many times. The chain couples TRBV11-3 to TRBJ1-1, with D possibly TRBD1 on 5 matching bases. The CDR3 is 13 amino acids. V lost 3 bases, J lost 4 bases, and 9 bases lay in between. The germline CDR1 and CDR2 sequences are SGHNT and YENEEA. As DNA, the CDR3 is TGTGCCAGCAGCTTTACCGGGGGCACTGAAGCTTTCTTT. As protein: CASSFTGGTEAFF.

The rearrangement joins TRBV5-4 to TRBJ1-1; maybe TRBD1 (6 bases). CDR1 and CDR2 (germline): SGHNT, YYREEE (reference sequence). The CDR3 totals 15 residues. The germline V and J ends were trimmed by 2 bases and 3 bases, with 14 bases remaining between them. The CDR3 DNA reads TGTGCCAGCAGCTTCGGGGGCGATATGCACACTGAAGCTTTCTTT. Protein sequence: CASSFGGDMHTEAFF.

V usage is TRBV12-3 or TRBV12-4 and J usage is TRBJ1-1, with 10 nucleotides matching TRBD1. The CDR3 totals 17 residues. After removal of 4 bases from V and 4 bases from J, the junction contained 12 bases not matched to a gene. In DNA form, the CDR3 reads TGTGCCAGCAGTTCAAGACAGGGGGCGGCGGGGAGCACTGAAGCTTTCTTT. It encodes CASSSRQGAAGSTEAFF.

This rearrangement joins TRBV2 to TRBJ2-7; 9 positions match TRBD2. The V gene's germline CDR1 is SNHLY and CDR2 FYNNEI. V was clipped by 8 bases and J by 0 bases; unmatched bases: 2. The CDR3 spans 13 residues. In DNA form, the CDR3 reads TGTGCCAGCCAGCGGGGGGCCTCCTACGAGCAGTACTTC. It yields the protein CASQRGASYEQYF.

This clonotype was seen many times. The chain employs TRBV3-1 and TRBJ1-5, with 8 positions matching TRBD1. Germline V gene data show CDR1 as LGHDT and CDR2 as YNNKEL (reference sequence). This CDR3 is 13 amino acids long. After removal of 6 bases from V and 7 bases from J, the junction contained 5 bases not matched to a gene. The CDR3 coding sequence is TGTGCCAGCAGTCCCGGGACAGGACAGCCCCAGCATTTT. Protein product: CASSPGTGQPQHF. The variable domain in full, with the rest retrieved from reference TRBV3-1 and TRBJ1-5, is DTAVSQTPKYLVTQMGNDKSIKCEQNLGHDTMYWYKQDSKKFLKIMFSYNNKELIINETVPNRFSPKSPDKAHLNLHINSLELGDSAVYFCASSPGTGQPQHFGDGTRLSIL.

This chain connects TRBV27 to TRBJ2-1, with a possible D match to TRBD1 (6 bases). The J call may be mistaken, given a closer DNA end match to TRBJ2-5. Per germline, CDR1 MNHEY and CDR2 SMNVEV (reference sequence). The CDR3 runs to 15 residues. CDR3 bases: TGTGCCAGCAGTCCTTACCCCGGACAGAAAGAGACCCAGTACTTC. Its translation: CASSPYPGQKETQYF.

This clonotype was seen ten or more times. The rearrangement uses TRBV5-1 and TRBJ2-7; 11 positions agree with TRBD1. With 2 bases clipped from V and 6 bases from J, the junction kept 7 bases outside the gene matches. Germline lookup yields CDR1 SGHRS and CDR2 YFSETQ. The CDR3 is 15 amino acids. The CDR3 reads CASSFGQGALGEQYF. DNA of the CDR3: TGCGCCAGCAGCTTTGGACAGGGGGCTCTTGGCGAGCAGTACTTC.

This clonotype was recorded at least ten times. One end of the junction is discordant with germline, which a read error may explain. This sequence joins TRBV5-1 and TRBJ2-4, with 8 bases that match TRBD1. The CDR3 is 13 residues long. Germline V lookup: CDR1 SGHRS, CDR2 YFSETQ. CDR3 loop: CASSLGQGARLDF. In DNA form, the CDR3 reads TGCGCCAGCAGCTTGGGGCAGGGGGCGCGACTGGACTTC.

This clonotype was counted ten times or more. This sequence joins TRBV7-2 and TRBJ2-7, with D tentatively TRBD1 or TRBD2 (5 bases each). V was cut by 1 base and J by 4 bases, with 11 bases left in between. The CDR3 runs 14 residues. Germline V gene data show CDR1 as SGHTA and CDR2 as FQGNSA. The CDR3, as DNA: TGTGCCAGCAGCTTAGGAGGGGAAGGGTACGAGCAGTACTTC. It encodes CASSLGGEGYEQYF.